What follows is one TCR beta chain and its context. Its target antigen remains unknown. Base qualities are not recorded, but no much larger clone differs from it by a single base. These data originate in a study of blood T cell repertoires in COVID-19 (TCRdb year 2020). As for the study more broadly: Collaborator samples came from the United States, Italy and Spain and covered acute and convalescent phases of COVID-19. Deeply sampled blood TCRbeta repertoires from subjects exposed to, actively infected with, or recovered from COVID-19 were included in the dataset. The sample metadata nearly always contained a de-identified subject ID, COVID-19 status, age in years and sex. Samples were obtained from the ongoing ImmuneRACE study (first 160 participants) and from roughly 1,300 subjects provided by 6 global collaborators. Where HLA class I and class II types were available, the types were taken from metadata supplied by the sample provider, not from assay-based typing. The material from the prospective study consisted of cDNA or gDNA derived from T cells, B-cell-depleted T cells, or PBMCs. The repertoires were released in a freely available public database intended as a resource for research on the immune response to SARS-CoV-2.

Including cysteine and phenylalanine, the CDR3 has 14 amino acids. The entry retains the CDR3 DNA only, 42 bases that are in frame from base 1. Deletion took 0 bases off V and 2 bases off J, with a span of 7 bases between the germline ends. CDR1 MRHNA and CDR2 SNTAGT were looked up in the germline V gene. The research as a whole found: The amount of clinical and demographic metadata varied by source and participant and was provided uncurated.

One collaborating source in Seattle enrolled patients during active infection and followed them longitudinally through the course of disease. Each collaborating institution followed its own protocols to collect whole blood in K2EDTA tubes. For TCRbeta analysis, collaborators shipped samples as frozen whole blood, isolated PBMCs, or DNA extracted from either of those sample types. TCRbeta CDR3 regions were amplified from genomic DNA by means of the immunoSEQ Assay, a bias-controlled multiplex PCR. Concerning the study's data processing: The number of nucleated cells in each sample was estimated by amplification of reference gene primers within the assay. To quantify the absolute abundance of each unique TCRbeta CDR3 rearrangement, sequence reads were collapsed and filtered. For each sample, productive Simpson clonality was calculated by taking the square root of Simpson's diversity index across productive rearrangements. What TCRdb holds here is the immuneACCESS table cut down to in-frame rearrangements. Part of the clones is not present; checked against another copy, under half of the missing clones reflect an unresolved V gene, and the others are unexplained. The DNA gave D and trimming, while V, J and clone size come from that table. Across this sample there are around 320,000 clones, with 85% to 90% seen only once. Roughly 11% of the sample is taken by the ten largest.

The sequence was collected from a woman aged 30 to 39 with COVID-19, enrolled during active disease. The V gene is TRBV6-4 and the J gene is TRBJ1-2; possibly the D gene is TRBD1, per 6 matching bases. Sequencing was done on a sample of peripheral blood. The CDR3 protein is CASSDSGTNYGYTF. The DNA sequence is TGTGCCAGCAGTGACTCCGGGACAAACTATGGCTACACCTTC.